These 27 T cell receptor beta chains came from one sample sequenced in a study of CD8+CD57+ T cells in acquired aplastic anemia. For CDR3 and TCR beta VDJ profiling, genomic DNA was the template used. TCRdb independently ran MiXCR on the reads; one entry per CDR3 protein. The table includes hundreds of thousands of distinct CDR3 sequences, roughly 80% detected once. Whoever was chosen for sequencing had shown CD8+CD57+ cell expansion by flow cytometry. What was sequenced was sorted CD4+, CD8+, or CD8+CD57+ T cells (not recorded which) from PBMCs. Receptors originate from a human donor with aplastic anemia.

J is TRBJ2-3 and V is TRBV19; the match to TRBD1 covers 10 bases. The length of the CDR3 is 14 residues. Germline V CDR1 and CDR2: LNHDA, SQIVND (reference sequence). V shed 4 bases, J shed 5 bases, and the junction held 3 bases outside the gene matches. For the CDR3, the DNA is TGTGCCAGTAGTAAAGGACAGGGGGGAGATACGCAGTATTTT. Translated, it gives CASSKGQGGDTQYF. Filled out from reference TRBV19 and TRBJ2-3, the complete variable domain reads DGGITQSPKYLFRKEGQNVTLSCEQNLNHDAMYWYRQDPGQGLRLIYYSQIVNDFQKGDIAEGYSVSREKKESFPLTVTSAQKNPTAFYLCASSKGQGGDTQYFGPGTRLTVL.

The sample holds a few counts of this clonotype. This chain uses TRBV25-1 with TRBJ2-2; the D gene could be TRBD1 or TRBD2 (5 bases each). Germline V gives CDR1 MGHDK, CDR2 SYGVNS. V was trimmed by 4 bases and J by 4 bases, leaving 13 bases between them. The CDR3 is 15 residues long. CDR3 protein: CASSGGKISTGELFF. The CDR3 coding sequence is TGTGCCAGCAGTGGGGGGAAGATAAGCACCGGGGAGCTGTTTTTT.

In this sample, this clonotype turned up a few times. An end of the junction differs from the germline gene, which may be a read error. The CDR3 nucleotides are TGTGCCAGCGGACAGGGGCGAACGGAAAGGCAGTCTTTT. It specifies CASGQGRTERQSF. V usage is TRBV7-9 and J usage is TRBJ2-3; TRBD1 agrees at 9 bases. The CDR3 runs 13 residues. Germline CDR1 and CDR2: SEHNR and FQNEAQ (reference sequence).

The J gene is TRBJ2-5, the V gene TRBV7-3; no definite D call. Trimming took off 6 bases at V and 11 bases at J, with 22 bases between the two ends. This CDR3 has 14 amino acids. Germline CDR1 SGHTA, CDR2 FQGTGA. The CDR3 DNA reads TGTGCCAGCAGAAGAGACACCAAGCACGATGCACAGTACTTC. This gives the protein CASRRDTKHDAQYF. Full variable domain (rest looked up from reference TRBV7-3 and TRBJ2-5): GAGVSQTPSNKVTEKGKYVELRCDPISGHTALYWYRQSLGQGPEFLIYFQGTGAADDSGLPNDRFFAVRPEGSVSTLKIQRTERGDSAVYLCASRRDTKHDAQYFGPGTRLLVL.

The CDR3 reads CASSFAGSGGADELTF. CDR3 nucleotides: TGTGCCAGCAGCTTTGCAGGTAGCGGCGGGGCCGATGAGCTGACTTTC. The genes are TRBV7-9 and TRBJ2-6; D is perhaps TRBD2 (6 bases). CDR3 length: 16 residues. Per the germline V gene, CDR1 is SEHNR and CDR2 is FQNEAQ (reference sequence). Trimming removed 3 bases from V and 16 bases from J, with 25 bases in between.

This rearrangement joins TRBV11-1 to TRBJ2-7; D possibly corresponds to TRBD2 (7 bases). Per germline, CDR1 SGHAT and CDR2 FQDESV (reference sequence). V gave up 3 bases and J gave up 1 base, with 22 bases separating them. CDR3 length: 18 amino acids. CDR3 loop: CASSFTSARTALSYEQYV. CDR3 bases: TGTGCCAGCAGCTTTACTAGCGCAAGGACAGCCCTTTCCTACGAGCAGTACGTC.

On this clonotype itself: A junction boundary mismatches the germline segment, possibly from a read error. In DNA, the CDR3 is TGTGCCAGCAGCTTAGATCTAAGAGGGGACAGTGAAGCGTTCTTT. This codes for CASSLDLRGDSEAFF. The rearrangement joins TRBV7-9 to TRBJ1-1; 7 bases map to TRBD1. The germline V gene has CDR1 SEHNR and CDR2 FQNEAQ (reference sequence). The CDR3 contains 15 residues. Full variable domain (missing parts from reference TRBV7-9 and TRBJ1-1): DTGVSQNPRHKITKRGQNVTFRCDPISEHNRLYWYRQTLGQGPEFLTYFQNEAQLEKSRLLSDRFSAERPKGSFSTLEIQRTEQGDSAMYLCASSLDLRGDSEAFFGQGTRLTVV.

Many counts were recorded for this clonotype. The chain uses TRBV12-5 and TRBJ2-7; 7 bases map to TRBD1. In germline, CDR1 is LGHNT, CDR2 FRNRAP. Germline trimming cut 0 bases from V and 0 bases from J; bases unmatched to any gene: 11. The CDR3 runs 18 residues. This CDR3 is CASGLVPLFRDSSYEQYF. For the CDR3, the DNA is TGTGCTAGTGGTTTGGTACCCCTCTTCCGGGACAGCTCCTACGAGCAGTACTTC. Together with reference TRBV12-5 and TRBJ2-7, the CDR3 gives the full variable domain: DARVTQTPRHKVTEMGQEVTMRCQPILGHNTVFWYRQTMMQGLELLAYFRNRAPLDDSGMPKDRFSAEMPDATLATLKIQPSEPRDSAVYFCASGLVPLFRDSSYEQYFGPGTRLTVT.

As regards this clonotype: The conserved phenylalanine or tryptophan normally closing the CDR3 is absent here, so this likely arose from a read error. No DNA is shown, since the ends of the CDR3 on it are uncertain; the CDR3 is the one TCRdb lists. J is TRBJ2-5 and V is TRBV2; the table's TRBD2 call for D was not verified on the DNA. The CDR3 length is 15 residues, termini included. Germline CDR1 is SNHLY and CDR2 is FYNNEI. The CDR3: CASGNGEEGTETFFV.

This sequence joins TRBV11-2 and TRBJ1-2; the D gene is possibly TRBD1 (5 bases). Trimming took 4 bases from V and 5 from J, leaving 20 bases between them. The CDR3 runs 16 residues. Germline V gene lookup returns CDR1 SGHAT and CDR2 FQNNGV. The CDR3 loop reads CASSWGGEWLVYGYTF. CDR3 nucleotide sequence: TGTGCCAGCAGCTGGGGGGGGGAGTGGCTCGTATATGGCTACACCTTC.

With respect to this clonotype: One end of the junction does not line up with germline, which may come from a read error. The V and J genes are TRBV7-3 and TRBJ2-5; 7 nucleotides match TRBD2. This CDR3 spans 14 amino acids. Germline CDR1 and CDR2: SGHTA and FQGTGA. The CDR3 spells CASSIGSGHGDTQF. The CDR3 region has the DNA TGTGCCAGCAGCATAGGTAGCGGGCACGGAGATACGCAGTTC.

This clonotype was observed many times. The chain is built from TRBV9 and TRBJ2-3; D unresolved. CDR3 length: 15 residues. Trimming stripped 4 bases from V and 1 base from J, with 13 bases between. Germline V lookup: CDR1 SGDLS, CDR2 YYNGEE. The DNA of the CDR3 is TGTGCCAGCAGCCTTACGGTGGTACGCACAGATACGCAGTATTTT. It yields the protein CASSLTVVRTDTQYF.

On this clonotype: Sequence at one end of the junction differs from germline and may be a read error. The genes are TRBV15 and TRBJ2-7; a possible D gene is TRBD1 (5 bases). The CDR3 runs to 14 residues. Germline loops: CDR1 LNHNV, CDR2 YYDKDF (reference sequence). In DNA form, the CDR3 reads TGTGCCAGCAGCTGCGTGCAGGGTAACTACACGCAGTACTTC. Protein sequence: CASSCVQGNYTQYF.

V gene TRBV7-9 combines with J gene TRBJ1-2; TRBD1 matches at 9 bases. This CDR3 comprises 15 residues. V trimming: 5 bases; J trimming: 9 bases; junction bases outside the gene matches: 13. Germline values: CDR1 SEHNR, CDR2 FQNEAQ (reference sequence). CDR3 DNA: TGTGCCAGCAGCGGGGGACAGGGCTCAAAGTATTGCTACACCTTC. The encoded protein is CASSGGQGSKYCYTF.

About this clonotype: One end of the junction varies from germline; a read error may be responsible. The genes are TRBV2 and TRBJ1-1, with D perhaps matching TRBD1 (6 bases). Germline V CDR1 and CDR2: SNHLY, FYNNEI. The length of the CDR3 is 13 residues. The CDR3 DNA sequence: TGTGCCAGCGGGGACGGGGGCTCCGATACGCCGTTTTTT. This encodes CASGDGGSDTPFF.

This clonotype was seen just once. At one end the junction does not follow the germline gene, possibly because of a read error. The DNA of the CDR3 is TGTGCCAGCAGTGAAGGGCCTGGTACTACCGAAAAGCTGTTTTTT. Residues: CASSEGPGTTEKLFF. The chain employs TRBV2 and TRBJ1-4; D is undetermined. Looked up from germline, CDR1 is SNHLY and CDR2 is FYNNEI. The length of the CDR3 is 15 residues.

This clonotype has only one observation. The chain joins TRBV2 to TRBJ1-2; 7 nucleotides agree with TRBD1. The CDR3 runs 13 residues. J gave up 4 bases and V 1 base, and 0 bases lay outside the gene matches. CDR1 and CDR2 (germline): SNHLY, FYNNEI. The CDR3 protein is CASSEGDSYGYTF. CDR3 sequence (DNA): TGTGCCAGCAGTGAAGGGGACAGCTATGGCTACACCTTC. The whole variable domain, filled in from reference TRBV2 and TRBJ1-2, reads EPEVTQTPSHQVTQMGQEVILRCVPISNHLYFYWYRQILGQKVEFLVSFYNNEISEKSEIFDDQFSVERPDGSNFTLKIRSTKLEDSAMYFCASSEGDSYGYTFGSGTRLTVV.

The chain has TRBV7-8 and TRBJ1-5; D perhaps matches TRBD1 (6 bases). CDR1 and CDR2 (germline): SGHVS, FQNEAQ. This CDR3 comprises 16 residues. The V end lost 4 bases, the J end lost 6 bases, and 19 bases lay between the germline ends. CDR3 amino acids: CASSSGADGPTQPQHF. For the CDR3, the DNA is TGTGCCAGCAGCTCAGGGGCAGACGGCCCAACTCAGCCCCAGCATTTT.

The chain employs TRBV11-3 and TRBJ2-7; either TRBD1 or TRBD2 may supply D (5 bases each). V shed 2 bases and J shed 2 bases, with 13 bases lying between them. This CDR3 has 15 amino acids. Germline V gene lookup returns CDR1 SGHNT and CDR2 YENEEA. CDR3 protein: CASSLTPTGPYEQYV. The DNA for the CDR3 is TGTGCCAGCAGCTTAACCCCTACGGGGCCCTACGAGCAGTACGTC.

On this clonotype itself: Compared with germline, one end of the junction differs, possibly owing to a read error. The genes are TRBV7-8 and TRBJ2-2; D is tentatively TRBD1 or TRBD2 (5 bases each). This CDR3 spans 13 amino acids. Per germline, CDR1 SGHVS and CDR2 FQNEAQ. CDR3 sequence: CASSIFHAGALFF. CDR3 bases: TGTGCCAGCAGCATTTTTCACGCCGGGGCGCTGTTTTTT.

The chain has TRBV7-2 and TRBJ2-1; 7 bases line up with TRBD2. The V segment lost 3 bases and the J segment 8 bases; nucleotides outside the gene matches: 13. Germline-derived CDR1 and CDR2 are SGHTA and FQGNSA. The length of the CDR3 is 16 residues. The CDR3 loop is CASSFQTSGAAHEQFF. CDR3 bases: TGTGCCAGCAGCTTTCAAACAAGCGGGGCGGCCCATGAGCAGTTCTTC.

Concerning this clonotype: Compared with germline, one end of the junction differs, possibly owing to a read error. The rearrangement joins TRBV2 to TRBJ2-3; 7 bases fit TRBD2. The V gene's germline CDR1 is SNHLY and CDR2 FYNNEI. This CDR3 is 15 amino acids long. The CDR3 coding sequence is TGTGCCAGCGGCGACGGGACTACCGGAATGCAGACGCATGATTTT. It is translated as CASGDGTTGMQTHDF.

Many counts were recorded for this clonotype. It may be a read error: a sequence one base away is much more abundant. J is TRBJ2-3 and V is TRBV7-2; D is ambiguous. CDR1 is SGHTA, CDR2 FQGNSA, per germline. The CDR3 has 13 residues. The DNA for the CDR3 is TGTGCCAGCAGCTGGAGCGTGGTAGATGCGCAGTATTTT. Its protein product is CASSWSVVDAQYF.

This rearrangement joins TRBV7-3 to TRBJ1-2; D is uncertain. The CDR3 totals 16 residues. Germline CDR1 reads SGHTA; CDR2 reads FQGTGA. V was pared by 6 bases and J by 9 bases, with 26 bases between. CDR3 DNA: TGTGCCAGCAGAAGGCAGAGCAACGCCGTTGTACACTGCTACACCTTC. Protein sequence: CASRRQSNAVVHCYTF.

Concerning this clonotype itself: Sequence at one end of the junction differs from germline and may be a read error. The chain recombines TRBV12-3 or TRBV12-4 with TRBJ2-1; a possible D gene is TRBD2 (6 bases). The CDR3 has 14 amino acids. The CDR3, as DNA: TGTGCCAGCAGTCTAGCCGGGAGATACAATGAGCAGTTCTTC. It yields the protein CASSLAGRYNEQFF.

The chain combines TRBV7-9 with TRBJ2-7; 7 positions agree with TRBD1. CDR3 length: 18 amino acids. Germline lookup yields CDR1 SEHNR and CDR2 FQNEAQ (reference sequence). The V and J ends lost 2 bases and 2 bases, in that order; junction bases with no gene match: 15. CDR3 sequence reads: CASSLRQGNYGYTYEQYV. For the CDR3, the DNA is TGTGCCAGCAGCTTACGACAGGGCAACTATGGCTACACCTACGAGCAGTACGTC.

This chain links TRBV4-2 with TRBJ2-3, with D perhaps matching TRBD1 or TRBD2 (6 bases each). This CDR3 is 16 amino acids long. Germline V gives CDR1 LGHNA, CDR2 YNFKEQ. Trimming took off 1 base at V and 4 bases at J, with 15 bases between the two ends. CDR3 sequence: CASSQGSGAGADTQYF. CDR3 nucleotide sequence: TGTGCCAGCAGCCAAGGGTCGGGGGCCGGAGCAGATACGCAGTATTTT.